The 27 T cell receptor beta chains reported below all come from one sample, sequenced in a study of T cell changes during pregnancy in multiple sclerosis (dated by TCRdb to about 2019). The protocol used for the library was the immunoSEQ multiplex PCR assay. TCRdb's version of the immuneACCESS table is confined to in-frame rearrangements and falls short of the full clone set. An unresolved V gene accounts for under half of the shortfall where checked; the remainder is of unknown origin. The sample table holds some 43,000 clones, of which almost 90% were seen once. The ten biggest clones cover about 1.5% of the sample. Sample: peripheral blood, taken in the first trimester of pregnancy. Every receptor here comes from a female donor in good health, enrolled as a control in a pregnancy study.

The J gene is TRBJ2-1, the V gene TRBV19, with 9 nucleotides matching TRBD1. V lost 6 bases, J lost 4 bases, and 7 bases stayed unmatched. This CDR3 is 15 amino acids long. Germline CDR1 reads LNHDA; CDR2 reads SQIVND (reference sequence). DNA of the CDR3: TGTGCCAGTAGCGCGGACAGGGGAGCGTACAATGAGCAGTTCTTC. It encodes CASSADRGAYNEQFF.

This rearrangement joins TRBV15 to TRBJ2-7, with D maybe TRBD2 (5 bases). Trimming removed 1 base at V and 0 bases at J, with 19 bases between. CDR3 length equals 18 residues. Germline CDR1 is LNHNV and CDR2 is YYDKDF (reference sequence). The CDR3 DNA sequence: TGTGCCACCAGCAGAGTCGTATTTGAGGGCAAAAGCTCCTACGAGCAGTACTTC. As protein: CATSRVVFEGKSSYEQYF.

Only one count was recorded for this clone. The chain is built from TRBV7-9 and TRBJ2-1; no firm D call. CDR3 length equals 14 residues. Looked up from germline, CDR1 is SEHNR and CDR2 is FQNEAQ (reference sequence). V was cut by 3 bases and J by 4 bases, with 10 bases left in between. The CDR3, as DNA: TGTGCCAGCAGCTTTTCCTTCGTGTACAATGAGCAGTTCTTC. Protein sequence: CASSFSFVYNEQFF.

V gene TRBV13 combines with J gene TRBJ2-3, with 8 bases aligning to TRBD1. The junction had 4 bases not matched to a gene; V was cut back by 1 base and J by 1 base. The CDR3 runs to 16 residues. The germline CDR1 and CDR2 sequences are PRHDT and FYEKMQ (reference sequence). The CDR3 sequence is CASSLAGGIGTDTQYF. The CDR3 nucleotides read TGTGCCAGCAGCTTAGCAGGGGGCATTGGCACAGATACGCAGTATTTT.

The genes are TRBV6-6 and TRBJ1-4, with D tentatively TRBD1 (5 bases). Germline CDR1 MNHNY, CDR2 SVGAGI (reference sequence). The CDR3 is 15 residues long. V was shortened by 4 bases and J by 1 base, with 10 bases between the two germline ends. CDR3 residues: CASSFWTQTNEKLFF. CDR3 DNA: TGTGCCAGCAGTTTCTGGACACAAACTAATGAAAAACTGTTTTTT.

The chain links TRBV7-9 to TRBJ2-6; TRBD2 matches at 9 bases. This CDR3 comprises 18 residues. Germline CDR1 and CDR2: SEHNR and FQNEAQ (reference sequence). The V gene end was trimmed by 4 bases and the J gene end by 4 bases; junction bases not matched to a gene: 11. The CDR3 here is CASSSTREGLGGANVLTF. The CDR3 bases are TGTGCCAGCAGCTCCACGCGGGAGGGATTAGGAGGGGCCAACGTCCTGACTTTC.

This clone was picked up one time. This chain uses TRBV6-1 with TRBJ2-7; D is unresolved. Germline lookup yields CDR1 MNHNS and CDR2 SASEGT. The V and J ends lost 3 bases and 2 bases respectively, with 5 bases between them. CDR3 length: 12 amino acids. Here the CDR3 reads CASSDTTYEQYF. CDR3 DNA: TGTGCCAGCAGTGACACAACCTACGAGCAGTACTTC.

The J gene is TRBJ2-1, the V gene TRBV19; D perhaps matches TRBD2 (5 bases). This CDR3 spans 14 amino acids. The V end was cut by 5 bases, the J end by 8 bases, with 16 bases between. Germline V gene sequence: CDR1 LNHDA, CDR2 SQIVND (reference sequence). CDR3 in DNA: TGTGCCAGTAGTCCCGTGGGAGCTCTGCATGAGCAGTTCTTC. Translating it yields CASSPVGALHEQFF.

This rearrangement joins TRBV27 to TRBJ1-2; no clear D gene. The CDR3 consists of 14 residues. Trimming shortened V by 8 bases and J by 4 bases, and 17 bases separated the two germline ends. CDR1 is MNHEY, CDR2 SMNVEV, per germline (reference sequence). The CDR3 DNA follows: TGTGCCAGCGCATCCTTAGTATCTACCTATGGCTACACCTTC. It specifies CASASLVSTYGYTF.

The rearrangement links TRBV6-1 to TRBJ2-7; possibly TRBD2 for D (6 bases). This CDR3 has 15 residues. V lost 1 base to trimming and J lost 7 bases, with 17 bases between them. Looked up from germline, CDR1 is MNHNS and CDR2 is SASEGT. The CDR3 loop reads CASSEVGTGSGEQYF. Here the CDR3 DNA reads TGTGCCAGCAGTGAAGTCGGGACTGGTTCTGGGGAGCAGTACTTC.

The rearrangement links TRBV28 to TRBJ2-7; perhaps TRBD2 as D (5 bases). Per the germline V gene, CDR1 is MDHEN and CDR2 is SYDVKM. Trimming took 4 bases from V and 4 from J, leaving 11 bases between them. The CDR3 runs to 13 residues. The CDR3 DNA is TGTGCCAGCAGTTCCGGTTGGGAGTACGAGCAGTACTTC. It specifies CASSSGWEYEQYF.

This chain links TRBV6-1 with TRBJ1-2, with D maybe TRBD1 (5 bases). The CDR3 contains 14 residues. Trimming shortened V by 1 base and J by 6 bases, and 12 bases separated the two germline ends. Germline lookup yields CDR1 MNHNS and CDR2 SASEGT. This CDR3 is CASSEGQGGHGYTF. The CDR3 DNA follows: TGTGCCAGCAGTGAAGGGCAGGGCGGCCATGGCTACACCTTC.

The chain joins TRBV7-2 to TRBJ2-7, with D unclear. The CDR3 loop spans 14 amino acids. The V gene's germline CDR1 is SGHTA and CDR2 FQGNSA. V lost 1 base and J 7 bases, leaving 14 bases between the germline ends. This CDR3 is CASSLEDPAREQYF. Here the CDR3 DNA reads TGTGCCAGCAGCTTAGAAGACCCAGCGCGTGAGCAGTACTTC.

The chain is built from TRBV4-1 and TRBJ1-5, with D hard to call. Trimming pared 1 base from V and 9 bases from J, leaving 13 bases between. The CDR3 loop spans 14 amino acids. Per germline, CDR1 MGHRA and CDR2 YSYEKL. CDR3 coding DNA: TGCGCCAGCAGCCAAGGAGACATTCTGCTGCCCCAGCATTTT. This encodes CASSQGDILLPQHF.

Here the CDR3 reads CASSQAGRNNEKLFF. The CDR3 DNA reads as TGTGCCAGCAGCCAGGCAGGCCGCAATAATGAAAAACTGTTTTTT. The chain employs TRBV11-2 and TRBJ1-4, with no clear D. Germline V gene sequence: CDR1 SGHAT, CDR2 FQNNGV. This CDR3 spans 15 amino acids. The V and J ends lost 5 bases and 4 bases respectively, with 14 bases between them.

This chain joins TRBV5-4 and TRBJ1-4; the D gene is possibly TRBD1 (5 bases). This CDR3 region has 16 residues. Trimming took 5 bases from V and 0 from J, leaving 14 bases between them. Germline CDR1 and CDR2: SGHNT and YYREEE (reference sequence). CDR3 nucleotides: TGTGCCAGCAGACCCGGGGGGAGAACAACTAATGAAAAACTGTTTTTT. Translation: CASRPGGRTTNEKLFF.

The genes are TRBV6-1 and TRBJ1-2; unclear D gene. V lost 2 bases and J lost 2, with 9 bases in between. The CDR3 extends over 14 amino acids. Per germline, CDR1 MNHNS and CDR2 SASEGT. CDR3 loop: CASSETDTNYGYTF. In DNA, the CDR3 is TGTGCCAGCAGTGAAACTGACACAAACTATGGCTACACCTTC.

The chain combines TRBV6-1 with TRBJ1-2; D remains ambiguous. Germline CDR1 and CDR2: MNHNS and SASEGT. The V gene lost 2 bases and the J gene lost 13 bases, with 8 bases spanning the gap. The CDR3 is made up of 10 amino acids. DNA for the CDR3: TGTGCCAGCAGTGAAAGTGGGCTCACCTTC. Protein sequence: CASSESGLTF.

V usage is TRBV30 and J usage is TRBJ2-7; 7 nucleotides agree with TRBD1. The V segment lost 0 bases and the J segment 5 bases; nucleotides outside the gene matches: 7. CDR3 size: 14 residues. The V gene's germline CDR1 is GTSNPN and CDR2 SVGIG (reference sequence). The CDR3 spells CAWSVLGGSNEQYF. For the CDR3, the DNA is TGTGCCTGGAGTGTACTAGGGGGCTCTAACGAGCAGTACTTC. Full variable domain (rest looked up from reference TRBV30 and TRBJ2-7): SQTIHQWPATLVQPVGSPLSLECTVEGTSNPNLYWYRQAAGRGLQLLFYSVGIGQISSEVPQNLSASRPQDRQFILSSKKLLLSDSGFYLCAWSVLGGSNEQYFGPGTRLTVT.

The chain uses TRBV6-1 and TRBJ2-5; TRBD2 might be the D (6 bases). CDR1 is MNHNS, CDR2 SASEGT, per germline. The CDR3 extends over 13 amino acids. The V end was cut by 8 bases, the J end by 1 base, with 11 bases between. This chain's CDR3 is CASVGGVQETQYF. In DNA, the CDR3 is TGTGCCAGCGTGGGCGGGGTCCAAGAGACCCAGTACTTC.

J is TRBJ2-2 and V is TRBV5-1, with D possibly being TRBD2 (6 bases). The V gene's germline CDR1 is SGHRS and CDR2 YFSETQ. This CDR3 comprises 15 residues. The V gene lost 4 bases and the J gene lost 7 bases, with 17 bases spanning the gap. The CDR3 spells CASSVKLARDGELFF. CDR3 coding DNA: TGCGCCAGCAGCGTGAAGCTAGCGAGGGACGGGGAGCTGTTTTTT.

In this sample, this clone turned up once. V is TRBV6-1 and J is TRBJ2-2; D possibly corresponds to TRBD1 (5 bases). With 10 bases removed from V and 5 bases from J, the gap between germline ends came to 17 bases. Germline values: CDR1 MNHNS, CDR2 SASEGT. The CDR3 consists of 14 residues. CDR3 sequence: CATRSRARTGELFF. In DNA, the CDR3 is TGTGCCACCCGGAGCAGGGCGCGGACCGGGGAGCTGTTTTTT.

CDR3 DNA sequence: TGTGCCAGCCGGAGCGGGGACGCCTACGAGCAGTACTTC. It translates to CASRSGDAYEQYF. This rearrangement joins TRBV18 to TRBJ2-7; TRBD2 matches at 7 bases. Germline V gene sequence: CDR1 KGHSH, CDR2 LQKENI. The CDR3 runs 13 residues. V lost 8 bases to trimming and J lost 2 bases; unmatched junction nucleotides: 6.

The gene calls are TRBV5-6 and TRBJ1-2; D is perhaps TRBD1 (6 bases). This CDR3 has 16 amino acids. With 2 bases removed from V and 0 bases from J, the gap between germline ends came to 14 bases. CDR1 and CDR2 from the germline V gene are SGHDT and YYEEEE. The CDR3 DNA is TGTGCCAGCAGCTTATGGACAGAAGCAGCTAACTATGGCTACACCTTC. Its protein is CASSLWTEAANYGYTF.

The chain is built from TRBV5-4 and TRBJ1-1; D call uncertain. Germline V CDR1 and CDR2: SGHNT, YYREEE (reference sequence). The CDR3 runs to 12 residues. Trimming took 4 bases from V and 4 from J, leaving 8 bases between them. The CDR3 DNA follows: TGTGCCAGCAGCACCCGAGGCACTGAAGCTTTCTTT. Protein product: CASSTRGTEAFF.

The chain employs TRBV29-1 and TRBJ2-3, with TRBD2 as a possible D gene (6 bases). CDR1 is SQVTM, CDR2 ANQGSEA, per germline. This CDR3 has 16 residues. V lost 5 bases, J lost 6 bases, and 24 bases lay in between. CDR3 residues: CSVRGWPPGTSDTQYF. The CDR3, as DNA: TGCAGCGTTCGAGGGTGGCCGCCGGGAACTAGCGATACGCAGTATTTT.

The J gene is TRBJ2-3, the V gene TRBV18; 8 bases match TRBD1. The CDR3 spans 15 residues. CDR1 and CDR2 from the germline V gene are KGHSH and LQKENI. V shed 5 bases, J shed 5 bases, and the junction held 9 bases outside the gene matches. The CDR3 region has the DNA TGTGCCAGCTCAACCGACAGGGGAGGAGGAGATACGCAGTATTTT. It encodes CASSTDRGGGDTQYF. Full variable domain (outside the CDR3, taken from reference TRBV18 and TRBJ2-3): NAGVMQNPRHLVRRRGQEARLRCSPMKGHSHVYWYRQLPEEGLKFMVYLQKENIIDESGMPKERFSAEFPKEGPSILRIQQVVRGDSAAYFCASSTDRGGGDTQYFGPGTRLTVL.